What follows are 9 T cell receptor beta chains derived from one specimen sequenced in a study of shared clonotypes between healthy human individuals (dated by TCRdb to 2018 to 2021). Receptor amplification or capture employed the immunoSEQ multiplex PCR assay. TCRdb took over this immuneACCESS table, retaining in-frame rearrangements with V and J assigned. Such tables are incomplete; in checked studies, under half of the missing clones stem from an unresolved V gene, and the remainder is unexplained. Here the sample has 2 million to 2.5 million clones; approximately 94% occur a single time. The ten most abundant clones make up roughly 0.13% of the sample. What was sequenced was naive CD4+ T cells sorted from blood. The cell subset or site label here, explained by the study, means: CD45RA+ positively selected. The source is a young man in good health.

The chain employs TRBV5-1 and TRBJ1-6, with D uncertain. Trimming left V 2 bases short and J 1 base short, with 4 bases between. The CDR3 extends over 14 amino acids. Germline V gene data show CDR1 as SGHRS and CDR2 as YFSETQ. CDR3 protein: CASSLESYNSPLHF. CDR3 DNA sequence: TGCGCCAGCAGCTTAGAGTCCTATAATTCACCCCTCCACTTT.

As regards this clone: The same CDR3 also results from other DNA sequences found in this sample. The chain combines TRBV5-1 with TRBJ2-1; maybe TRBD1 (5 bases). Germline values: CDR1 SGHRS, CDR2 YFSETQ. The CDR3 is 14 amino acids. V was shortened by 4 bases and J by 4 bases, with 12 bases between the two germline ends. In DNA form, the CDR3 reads TGCGCCAGCAGCCCCGGCACAGGATACAATGAGCAGTTCTTC. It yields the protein CASSPGTGYNEQFF. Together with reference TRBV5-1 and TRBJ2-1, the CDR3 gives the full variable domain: KAGVTQTPRYLIKTRGQQVTLSCSPISGHRSVSWYQQTPGQGLQFLFEYFSETQRNKGNFPGRFSGRQFSNSRSEMNVSTLELGDSALYLCASSPGTGYNEQFFGPGTRLTVL.

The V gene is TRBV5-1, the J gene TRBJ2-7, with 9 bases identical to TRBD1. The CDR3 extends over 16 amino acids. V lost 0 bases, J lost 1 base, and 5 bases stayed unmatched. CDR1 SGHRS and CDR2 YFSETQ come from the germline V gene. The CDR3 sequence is CASSLGGGTGSYEQYF. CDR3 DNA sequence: TGCGCCAGCAGCTTGGGAGGGGGGACAGGGTCCTACGAGCAGTACTTC. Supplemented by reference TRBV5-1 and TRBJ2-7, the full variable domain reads KAGVTQTPRYLIKTRGQQVTLSCSPISGHRSVSWYQQTPGQGLQFLFEYFSETQRNKGNFPGRFSGRQFSNSRSEMNVSTLELGDSALYLCASSLGGGTGSYEQYFGPGTRLTVT.

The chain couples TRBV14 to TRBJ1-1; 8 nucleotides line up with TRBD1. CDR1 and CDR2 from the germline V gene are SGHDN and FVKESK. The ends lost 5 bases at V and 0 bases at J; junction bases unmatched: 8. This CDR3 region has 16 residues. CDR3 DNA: TGTGCCAGCAGCGTTCGGACAGGGAAAATGAACACTGAAGCTTTCTTT. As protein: CASSVRTGKMNTEAFF.

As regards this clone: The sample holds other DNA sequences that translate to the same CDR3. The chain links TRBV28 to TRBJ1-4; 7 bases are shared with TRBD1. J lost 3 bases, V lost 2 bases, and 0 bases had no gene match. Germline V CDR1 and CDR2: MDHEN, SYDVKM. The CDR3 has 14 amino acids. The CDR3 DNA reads TGTGCCAGCAGTTTAAGGGGGCCTAATGAAAAACTGTTTTTT. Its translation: CASSLRGPNEKLFF.

CDR3 coding DNA: TGTGCCAGCACACAGGGGACGTGGGATTCACCCCTCCACTTT. Translation: CASTQGTWDSPLHF. The chain is built from TRBV6-5 and TRBJ1-6; 7 nucleotides match TRBD1. V lost 7 bases to trimming and J lost 8 bases; unmatched junction nucleotides: 8. In germline, CDR1 is MNHEY, CDR2 SVGAGI. The CDR3 has 14 residues.

The CDR3 DNA reads TGTGCCAGCAGTGACGGGGTCTCCCTCTACGAGCAGTACTTC. Encoded protein: CASSDGVSLYEQYF. This chain uses TRBV2 with TRBJ2-7; tentative D call: TRBD2 (5 bases). V dropped 3 bases and J dropped 3 bases, with 12 bases sitting between them. This CDR3 has 14 amino acids. Germline CDR1 SNHLY, CDR2 FYNNEI.

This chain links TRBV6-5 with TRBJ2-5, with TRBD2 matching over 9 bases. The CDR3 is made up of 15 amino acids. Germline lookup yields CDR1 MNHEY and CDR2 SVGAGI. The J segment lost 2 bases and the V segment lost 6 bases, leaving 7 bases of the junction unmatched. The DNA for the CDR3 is TGTGCCAGCAGACGCGGACTAGCGAGACAAGAGACCCAGTACTTC. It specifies CASRRGLARQETQYF.

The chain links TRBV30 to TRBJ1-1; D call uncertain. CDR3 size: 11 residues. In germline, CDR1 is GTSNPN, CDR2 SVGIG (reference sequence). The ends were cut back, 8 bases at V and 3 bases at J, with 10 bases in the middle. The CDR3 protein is CAGTQYTEAFF. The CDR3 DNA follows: TGTGCCGGTACACAGTACACTGAAGCTTTCTTT.